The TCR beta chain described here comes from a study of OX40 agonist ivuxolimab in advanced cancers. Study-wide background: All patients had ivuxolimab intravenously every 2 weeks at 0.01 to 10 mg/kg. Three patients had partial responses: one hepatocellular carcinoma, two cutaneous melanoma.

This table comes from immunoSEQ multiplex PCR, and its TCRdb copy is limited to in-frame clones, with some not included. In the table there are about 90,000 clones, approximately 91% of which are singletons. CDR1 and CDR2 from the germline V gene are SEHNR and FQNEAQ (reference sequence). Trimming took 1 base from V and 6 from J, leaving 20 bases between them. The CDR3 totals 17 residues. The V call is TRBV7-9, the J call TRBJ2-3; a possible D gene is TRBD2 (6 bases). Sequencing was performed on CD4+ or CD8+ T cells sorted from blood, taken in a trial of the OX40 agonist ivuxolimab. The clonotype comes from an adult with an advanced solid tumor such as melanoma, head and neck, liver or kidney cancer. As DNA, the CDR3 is TGTGCCAGCAGCTTAGATAGGACTGTAGCGGCGTCGGATACGCAGTATTTT. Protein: CASSLDRTVAASDTQYF. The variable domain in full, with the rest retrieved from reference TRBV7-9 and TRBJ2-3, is DTGVSQNPRHKITKRGQNVTFRCDPISEHNRLYWYRQTLGQGPEFLTYFQNEAQLEKSRLLSDRFSAERPKGSFSTLEIQRTEQGDSAMYLCASSLDRTVAASDTQYFGPGTRLTVL.